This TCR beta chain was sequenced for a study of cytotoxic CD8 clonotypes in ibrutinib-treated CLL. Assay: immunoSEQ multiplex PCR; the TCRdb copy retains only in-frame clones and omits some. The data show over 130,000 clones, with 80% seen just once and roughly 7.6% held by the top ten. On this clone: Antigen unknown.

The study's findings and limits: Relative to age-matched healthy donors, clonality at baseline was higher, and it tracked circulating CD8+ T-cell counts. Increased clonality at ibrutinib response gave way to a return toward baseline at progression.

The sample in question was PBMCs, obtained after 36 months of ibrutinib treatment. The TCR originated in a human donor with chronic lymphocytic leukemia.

The CDR3 DNA is TGCGCCAGCAGCGTCGTGGGGGGGTCTGGAAACACCATATATTTT. As protein: CASSVVGGSGNTIYF. This chain connects TRBV5-1 to TRBJ1-3; TRBD1 might be the D (5 bases). V lost 4 bases and J lost 1, with 12 bases in between. This CDR3 has 15 amino acids. Germline loops: CDR1 SGHRS, CDR2 YFSETQ.